The 5 T cell receptor beta chains in this list originate from one sample, sequenced in a study of blood T cell repertoires in COVID-19. The table came from immunoSEQ multiplex PCR; TCRdb's copy has only in-frame clones and leaves some out. The sample contains about 140,000 clones, 84% of which appear only once. The sequenced sample was PBMCs or T cells enriched from blood (not recorded which). These TCRs come from a woman between 18 and 29 years old who had been exposed to COVID-19.

The genes are TRBV11-2 and TRBJ2-7, with 7 bases aligning to TRBD2. With V trimmed by 5 bases and J by 5 bases, 12 bases remained unmatched. Germline values: CDR1 SGHAT, CDR2 FQNNGV. This CDR3 has 15 residues. CDR3 sequence: CASSPGGRAEHEQYF. The CDR3 DNA is TGTGCCAGCAGCCCCGGGGGGAGGGCCGAACACGAGCAGTACTTC.

This clone was counted at least ten times. This sequence joins TRBV4-3 and TRBJ2-1, with TRBD2 as a possible D gene (5 bases). V dropped 1 base and J dropped 9 bases, with 19 bases sitting between them. Germline V CDR1 and CDR2: LGHNA, YSLEER. The CDR3 runs 16 residues. The CDR3 is CASSQATDSTFFEQFF. The CDR3 DNA is TGCGCCAGCAGCCAAGCCACGGACTCAACCTTTTTTGAGCAGTTCTTC.

This clone turned up a few times. The CDR3 here is CASRGDRSNNQPQHF. Written as DNA, the CDR3 is TGTGCCAGCAGGGGGGACAGATCTAACAATCAGCCCCAGCATTTT. The chain combines TRBV2 with TRBJ1-5; 7 bases map to TRBD1. The germline CDR1 and CDR2 sequences are SNHLY and FYNNEI. Germline trimming cut 6 bases from V and 3 bases from J; bases unmatched to any gene: 8. The CDR3 is 15 amino acids.

This chain links TRBV25-1 with TRBJ2-3, with TRBD2 as a possible D gene (6 bases). There are 14 residues in the CDR3. Trimming removed 4 bases at V and 4 bases at J, with 12 bases between. The germline V gene encodes CDR1 MGHDK and CDR2 SYGVNS. CDR3 coding DNA: TGTGCCAGCAGTGTCGGCGGGAACTCAGATACGCAGTATTTT. Translating it yields CASSVGGNSDTQYF. The whole variable domain, remainder taken from reference TRBV25-1 and TRBJ2-3, is EADIYQTPRYLVIGTGKKITLECSQTMGHDKMYWYQQDPGMELHLIHYSYGVNSTEKGDLSSESTVSRIRTEHFPLTLESARPSHTSQYLCASSVGGNSDTQYFGPGTRLTVL.

This clone was recorded only once. V is TRBV5-8 and J is TRBJ2-5, with unresolved D. Trimming removed 0 bases from V and 0 bases from J, with 6 bases in between. The CDR3 consists of 14 residues. Per germline, CDR1 SGHTS and CDR2 YDEGEE. The CDR3 DNA is TGTGCCAGCAGCTTGGACCAGTACCAAGAGACCCAGTACTTC. Amino acids: CASSLDQYQETQYF.